A selection of T cell receptor beta chains follows, all from one sample in a study of beta chain features in type 1 diabetes. Libraries were prepared by immunoSEQ multiplex PCR; TCRdb keeps only in-frame clonotypes and omits some of them. Of about 360,000 clones in the sample, around an eighth were seen once. Sequencing input: naive CD4+ T cells from blood. The source of these receptors is a man aged 18-30 years in good health. Both conserved end residues are part of each CDR3. A D gene is named only where the DNA matches it firmly. Rows give clone size only sometimes, using once, few, many, or a class for an expanded clone.

clone_size j_call v_call d_call cdr3_aa cdr3_nt
- TRBJ2-5 TRBV9 TRBD2 CASSGGGQETQYF TGTGCCAGCAGCGGGGGAGGGCAAGAGACCCAGTACTTC
few TRBJ2-6 TRBV6-5 - CASRPTASGANVLTF TGTGCCAGCAGACCGACAGCCTCTGGGGCCAACGTCCTGACTTTC
few TRBJ2-7 TRBV25-1 - CASSGGLDSLSSYEQYF TGTGCCAGCAGTGGAGGACTGGACAGTCTGAGCTCCTACGAGCAGTACTTC
- TRBJ2-7 TRBV28 - CASRRTTNEQYF TGTGCCAGCAGGCGGACTACGAACGAGCAGTACTTC
- TRBJ1-5 TRBV30 - CAWSGVNSNQPQHF TGTGCCTGGAGTGGAGTAAATAGCAATCAGCCCCAGCATTTT
- TRBJ2-5 TRBV4-3 TRBD1 CASSTRSGTGEETQYF TGCGCCAGCAGCACGCGCTCCGGGACAGGGGAAGAGACCCAGTACTTC
- TRBJ1-5 TRBV19 TRBD1 CASSLGTGGLNQPQHF TGTGCCAGTAGTCTCGGGACAGGGGGCCTCAATCAGCCCCAGCATTTT
few TRBJ1-6 TRBV30 - CAWRIEVGNSPLHF TGTGCCTGGAGGATTGAGGTCGGGAATTCACCCCTCCACTTT
few TRBJ1-5 TRBV2 - CASTETGNNQPQHF TGTGCCAGCACCGAGACAGGAAACAATCAGCCCCAGCATTTT
few TRBJ2-3 TRBV29-1 - CSVEATGTTTDTQYF TGCAGCGTTGAAGCAACAGGGACTACCACAGATACGCAGTATTTT
few TRBJ2-2 TRBV19 - CASSILVARAGELFF TGTGCCAGTAGTATATTGGTGGCGAGGGCCGGGGAGCTGTTTTTT
- TRBJ1-1 TRBV9 - CASSQGLDTEAFF TGTGCCAGCAGCCAGGGGCTGGACACTGAAGCTTTCTTT
few TRBJ2-7 TRBV5-4 - CASSLQNEQYF TGTGCCAGCAGCTTGCAGAACGAGCAGTACTTC
- TRBJ1-2 TRBV7-2 - CASSTYGDGYTF TGTGCCAGCAGCACCTACGGTGATGGCTACACCTTC
- TRBJ1-1 TRBV19 - CASSIDRDTEAFF TGTGCCAGTAGTATAGATCGGGACACTGAAGCTTTCTTT
- TRBJ2-5 TRBV4-3 - CASSQESRRLQETQYF TGCGCCAGCAGCCAAGAGTCTAGGCGTTTACAAGAGACCCAGTACTTC
few TRBJ1-3 TRBV27 - CASSSRARGSGNTIYF TGTGCCAGCAGTTCGAGGGCCAGGGGTTCTGGAAACACCATATATTTT
- TRBJ1-2 TRBV7-3 - CASSLSNIGDYGYTF TGTGCCAGCAGCTTAAGTAATATCGGGGACTATGGCTACACCTTC
few TRBJ1-2 TRBV14 - CASSPRLRDGYTF TGTGCCAGCAGCCCCAGACTAAGGGATGGCTACACCTTC
few TRBJ2-7 TRBV19 TRBD1 CASSMRGPSYEQYF TGTGCCAGTAGTATGAGGGGGCCCTCCTACGAGCAGTACTTC
few TRBJ1-1 TRBV18 TRBD1 CASSLGTGVEAFF TGTGCCAGCTCACTCGGGACAGGGGTTGAAGCTTTCTTT
- TRBJ1-6 TRBV5-4 - CASSSDLQKNSPLHF TGTGCCAGCAGCTCCGATCTCCAGAAAAATTCACCCCTCCACTTT
few TRBJ2-3 TRBV7-2 - CASSLTGGGDTQYF TGTGCCAGCAGCCTTACAGGGGGGGGAGATACGCAGTATTTT
few TRBJ1-3 TRBV4-3 - CASSPRGSGNTIYF TGCGCCAGCAGCCCCAGGGGCTCTGGAAACACCATATATTTT
- TRBJ2-3 TRBV5-1 - CASTLAGDTQYF TGCGCCAGCACCCTTGCGGGAGATACGCAGTATTTT
- TRBJ2-7 TRBV7-2 - CASSLALRSEQYF TGTGCCAGCAGCTTAGCGCTCCGGAGCGAGCAGTACTTC
few TRBJ2-1 TRBV29-1 - CSVMGAEQFF TGCAGCGTTATGGGAGCTGAGCAGTTCTTC